This TCR beta chain was observed in a study of blood T cell repertoires in COVID-19 (TCRdb year 2020). In terms of the full investigation: For ImmuneRACE Cohort 3, a participant was defined as recovered based on two consecutive negative NP/OP PCR tests, clearance by a healthcare professional, or resolution of symptoms. Collaborator samples came from the United States, Italy and Spain and covered acute and convalescent phases of COVID-19. The prospective study material was composed of cDNA or gDNA derived from T cells, B-cell-depleted T cells, or PBMCs. The dataset comprised deeply sampled blood TCRbeta repertoires from subjects exposed to, actively infected with, or recovered from COVID-19. The repertoires were released in a freely available public database meant as a resource for research on the immune response to SARS-CoV-2. The samples were drawn from the first 160 participants of the ongoing ImmuneRACE study and from 1,254 subjects provided by 6 global collaborators. The sample metadata nearly always contained a de-identified subject ID, COVID-19 status, age in years and sex. Where available, HLA class I and class II types were obtained from metadata supplied by the sample provider rather than from assay-based typing.

Beyond this particular receptor, the publication reports: Clinical and demographic metadata were provided uncurated, with the amount varying by source and participant.

With regard to this clone: The clone's antigen remains unknown. No base quality values were provided; no much bigger clone lies one nucleotide off.

TCRbeta CDR3 regions were amplified from genomic DNA using the immunoSEQ Assay, a bias-controlled multiplex PCR. In the authors' own workflow: The number of nucleated cells in each sample was estimated by amplification of reference gene primers within the assay. To quantify the absolute abundance of each unique TCRbeta CDR3 rearrangement, sequence reads were collapsed and filtered. For each sample, productive Simpson clonality was calculated as the square root of Simpson's diversity index across productive rearrangements. Not all clones reach the TCRdb copy of this immuneACCESS table, which keeps in-frame sequences only. Checked studies attribute under half of the gap to unresolved V genes and leave the rest unexplained. Clonal size and the V and J genes are those of that table, whereas D and trimming came from the DNA. The sample contains under 200,000 clones, approximately 86% of them found a single time. The biggest ten clones account for around 25% of the sample.

Inclusive of the bounding cysteine and phenylalanine, the CDR3 is 15 residues long. The read is trimmed to its CDR3 DNA, 45 bases read in frame from base 1. In the germline V gene, CDR1 corresponds to SGHRS and CDR2 to YFSETQ. Trimming takes 0 bases from V and 4 bases from J, and the germline ends sit 13 bases apart. Participants in the prospective study were aged roughly 18 to 89 years, lived in 20 to 25 United States geographic areas, and enrolled through a virtual design. Cohort assignment in the prospective study relied on participant-reported clinical history from a screening survey and a study questionnaire. In the prospective study, whole blood, serum and a nasopharyngeal or oropharyngeal swab were collected from each participant by mobile phlebotomists. Additional blood draws and questionnaires over an approximately two-month period could optionally be provided by prospective study participants. Before DNA extraction, blood samples from the prospective study were shipped at room temperature or frozen.

Recombination linked TRBV5-1 to TRBJ1-2, with a tentative D gene TRBD1 over 5 matching bases. The source material was PBMCs or T cells enriched from blood (not recorded which). This receptor was taken from a woman aged 35 to 49 in a cohort exposed to, infected with or recovered from COVID-19 (not recorded which). The CDR3 reads as follows: CASSLGPGQGYGYTF. The DNA is TGCGCCAGCAGCTTGGGCCCAGGGCAAGGCTATGGCTACACCTTC.